The rows below give T cell receptor beta chains drawn from one sample of a study of PD-L1 blockade in urothelial cancer. Measured with immunoSEQ multiplex PCR; TCRdb has only the in-frame clones, and not every one. The table shows approximately 30,000 clones, with 89% occurring only once. The sequenced sample was PBMCs, obtained around atezolizumab (anti-PD-L1) treatment. Receptors were obtained from a man older than 75 with urothelial cancer. The CDR3 runs from the conserved cysteine through the conserved F or W. A D gene is named only where the DNA matches it firmly. Expanded clones are given a class, and other clones once, few, many or no size at all.

clone size	V gene	J gene	D gene	CDR3 DNA	CDR3 protein
-	TRBV25-1	TRBJ1-2	TRBD1	TGTGCCAGCAGTGATACAAGACAGGGCCCGGTGGATGGCTACACCTTC	CASSDTRQGPVDGYTF
-	TRBV5-1	TRBJ2-1	TRBD2	TGCGCCAGCAGCTTACCAGGCGGGGGATACAATGAGCAGTTCTTC	CASSLPGGGYNEQFF
-	TRBV28	TRBJ2-7	TRBD2	TGTGCCAGCAGTTCTTGGGGACTAGCGGGAGGGCCTGGCGAGCAGTACTTC	CASSSWGLAGGPGEQYF
-	TRBV29-1	TRBJ2-7	TRBD1	TGCAGCGTTGAAGACAGGGACAGGGGGTCCTACGAGCAGTACTTC	CSVEDRDRGSYEQYF
-	TRBV5-4	TRBJ2-5	-	TGTGCCAGCAGCCCGGTGGGAGGAGAAGAGACCCAGTACTTC	CASSPVGGEETQYF
-	TRBV28	TRBJ1-2	TRBD1	TGTGCCAGCAGCACCGGGACAGGGGTCGGCTACACCTTC	CASSTGTGVGYTF
-	TRBV7-9	TRBJ2-7	TRBD1	TGTGCCAGCAGCACCGGGACAGGGCCCTACGAGCAGTACTTC	CASSTGTGPYEQYF
-	TRBV9	TRBJ2-1	-	TGTGCCAGCAGCGTAAACATTGACAATGAGCAGTTCTTC	CASSVNIDNEQFF
-	TRBV7-2	TRBJ1-2	TRBD1	TGTGCCAGCAGCTTAGATCAGGGGGCCAGAGTAGGCTACACCTTC	CASSLDQGARVGYTF
-	TRBV2	TRBJ2-3	-	TGTGCCAGCAGTGATCCTAGCAGCACAGATACGCAGTATTTT	CASSDPSSTDTQYF
-	TRBV4-1	TRBJ2-7	-	TGCGCCAGCAGCCAAGATCCAACAGCTACCTACGAGCAGTACTTC	CASSQDPTATYEQYF
-	TRBV30	TRBJ2-3	TRBD1	TGTGCCTGGAGTGGGACAGGGATGAAGGATACGCAGTATTTT	CAWSGTGMKDTQYF
-	TRBV7-9	TRBJ1-1	-	TGTGCCAGCAGCCCCAGGGGAGGGACTGAAGCTTTCTTT	CASSPRGGTEAFF
few	TRBV4-1	TRBJ1-1	TRBD1	TGCGCCAGCAGCCATGACAGGGGAGGAGGCACTGAAGCTTTCTTT	CASSHDRGGGTEAFF
-	TRBV5-1	TRBJ1-3	-	TGCGCCAGCAGCTTGGGCATAAGGGGGACAGGAAACACCATATATTTT	CASSLGIRGTGNTIYF
-	TRBV18	TRBJ2-7	-	TGTGCCAGCTCACCAGGGCGCCGAAGCTACGAGCAGTACTTC	CASSPGRRSYEQYF
-	TRBV5-1	TRBJ2-7	-	TGCGCCAGCAGCGCCCAGGGTCACTCCTACGAGCAGTACTTC	CASSAQGHSYEQYF
-	TRBV7-2	TRBJ2-7	-	TGTGCCAGCAGCTCCTACTACGAGCAGTACTTC	CASSSYYEQYF
-	TRBV29-1	TRBJ2-3	-	TGCAGCGTTGATGGCGCGGAGGGGGGGACAGATACGCAGTATTTT	CSVDGAEGGTDTQYF
-	TRBV6-5	TRBJ2-7	TRBD2	TGTGCCAGCAGTACTAGCGGGACGACCTACGAGCAGTACTTC	CASSTSGTTYEQYF
-	TRBV5-1	TRBJ2-7	TRBD1	TGCGCCAGCAGCCGGGGACAGGGCTCCTACGAGCAGTACTTC	CASSRGQGSYEQYF
-	TRBV6-1	TRBJ2-5	TRBD2	TGTGCCAGCAGTGATACTAGCGGCCAAGAGACCCAGTACTTC	CASSDTSGQETQYF
-	TRBV5-6	TRBJ1-1	-	TGTGCCAGCAGCTTGACCCCCCTCGCAGGGAACACTGAAGCTTTCTTT	CASSLTPLAGNTEAFF
once	TRBV19	TRBJ2-1	TRBD2	TGTGCCAGTAGTAAAAGCGGGAGGTCGGGCAATGAGCAGTTCTTC	CASSKSGRSGNEQFF
-	TRBV1	TRBJ2-7	-	TGCACCATCAAGACAGGCTTCCACGAGCAGTACTTC	CTIKTGFHEQYF
-	TRBV19	TRBJ1-5	-	TGTGCCAGTAGTCCGTGGGGGCAGAGGGGTTTCGGGCAGCCCCAGCATTTT	CASSPWGQRGFGQPQHF
-	TRBV30	TRBJ2-2	TRBD2	TGTGCCTGGACTAGCGGGAGCTCCGGGGAGCTGTTTTTT	CAWTSGSSGELFF
-	TRBV30	TRBJ1-5	TRBD1	TGTGCCTGGAGCAGGGACAGGGGGCAGAATCAGCCCCAGCATTTT	CAWSRDRGQNQPQHF
-	TRBV6-1	TRBJ1-1	-	TGTGCCAGCAGTGAAAATACAGGGAGAGCTTTCTTT	CASSENTGRAFF
-	TRBV7-2	TRBJ2-3	-	TGTGCCAGCAGCCCCCAGACTCAGGCGGGGAATACGCAGTATTTT	CASSPQTQAGNTQYF
once	TRBV2	TRBJ1-5	TRBD1	TGTGCCAGCAGTGGGACAGGGTATCAGCCCCAGCATTTT	CASSGTGYQPQHF
-	TRBV27	TRBJ2-1	-	TGTGCCAGCAGTTTATATAGTAGCGGTCTAAATGAGCAGTTCTTC	CASSLYSSGLNEQFF
-	TRBV10-1	TRBJ2-2	TRBD1	TGCGCCAGCAGTGACCATCGGGACAGCTCTAGTGTCGGGGAGCTGTTTTTT	CASSDHRDSSSVGELFF
-	TRBV5-1	TRBJ2-3	TRBD2	TGCGCCAGCAGCTCGGGACTAGGGGATACGCAGTATTTT	CASSSGLGDTQYF
-	TRBV6-5	TRBJ2-3	-	TGTGCCAGCAGTTACTACAGTGTGATGGCAGATACGCAGTATTTT	CASSYYSVMADTQYF
-	TRBV28	TRBJ2-5	-	TGTGCCAGCAGTTTAGAGGCGGCCATTCGGTACTTC	CASSLEAAIRYF
-	TRBV5-1	TRBJ2-5	-	TGCGCCAGCAGCTTGGGAGGGCAAATCCAAGAGACCCAGTACTTC	CASSLGGQIQETQYF
-	TRBV27	TRBJ2-1	-	TGTGCCAGCAGTAAACAGGGCAGACCCTACAATGAGCAGTTCTTC	CASSKQGRPYNEQFF
-	TRBV2	TRBJ2-3	-	TGTGCCAGCAGGAGGGCCAGCACAGATACGCAGTATTTT	CASRRASTDTQYF
-	TRBV19	TRBJ1-1	TRBD1	TGTGCCAGTAGCTTGGGACAGAAATCTGAAGCTTTCTTT	CASSLGQKSEAFF
-	TRBV19	TRBJ2-4	TRBD1	TGTGCCAGTAGTCCCCGACAGGGGAACATTCAGTACTTC	CASSPRQGNIQYF